The subject of this entry is one T cell receptor beta chain. This clonotype turned up a few times. Its antigen specificity is not known. No per-base quality is available; no much larger clone lies one base away. The germline V gene (reference sequence) gives CDR1 as GTSNPN and CDR2 as SVGIG. Its CDR3 holds 13 amino acids, cysteine through phenylalanine. Of the read, only the CDR3 DNA is kept; its 39 bases are in frame from base 1. Trimming costs V 0 bases and J 10 bases, and their ends lie 10 bases apart. These data belong to a study of T-cell memory formation after mild COVID-19 (dated by TCRdb to about 2021). Regarding the study in general: TCR sequence clusters from the two donors were found to be largely donor specific. Two young, previously healthy adult volunteers, one female and one male, were included in the cohort. In a couple of donors, T-cell clones that expanded and contracted after mild COVID-19 were followed by sequencing TCRalpha and TCRbeta repertoires longitudinally. What the study reported, not specific to this receptor: The second-wave clones that peaked on day 37 were not confirmed to be SARS-CoV-2 specific. Contracting CD4+ clones turned up mainly in the CM and EM memory subsets, whereas EMRA was where CD8+ clones were enriched. The detection of some responding clones in pre-infection memory suggests that pre-existing cross-reactive memory T cells joined the SARS-CoV-2 response. Balanced CD4/CD8 phenotypes were observed for clones contracting from day 15 to 85, whereas a bias towards CD4+ was observed for a second wave of clones expanding from day 15 to 37. The study covered only a couple of mild cases, and larger cohorts including severe cases with pre-infection samples were considered necessary.

Sequencing instrument: Illumina NovaSeq 6000. TCRalpha and TCRbeta cDNA libraries were constructed by 5'RACE with constant-segment primers, with sample barcodes and unique molecular identifiers being introduced. RNA was extracted from every sample with Trizol reagent. Library amplification was performed in two PCR steps, and a second sample barcode and Illumina TruSeq adapters were introduced in the second step. Sequencing of the libraries was done on an Illumina NovaSeq, producing 2 x 150 bp paired-end reads. The authors' analysis ran thus. Demultiplexing of reads and collapsing into UMI-guided consensus sequences were performed with migec v1.2.7. With mixcr v2.1.11, UMI consensuses were aligned to TRA and TRB V and J templates and assembled into clonotypes. A clonotype was counted as expanded or contracted only when both edgeR and NoisET called the clonotype significant, with the noise models trained on biological replicates. For edgeR calls, the cutoffs were a false discovery rate-adjusted p below 0.01 and a log2 fold-change threshold of 1. As an exploratory analysis of dynamics, max-normalized trajectories of the 1000 most abundant clonotypes were examined by PCA with hierarchical clustering. Each responding clone was given a CD4 or CD8 phenotype based on the CD4+ and CD8+ repertoires, which had been sequenced separately. TCRdb reprocessed the public reads (quality trimming at Q25 with fastp, clone calling with MiXCR) and kept in-frame beta chains. For every CDR3 protein sequence, its rows merge into one entry that carries the most common genes and DNA. The V and J calls here are based on TCRdb, not the publication. The sample has around 320,000 distinct CDR3 sequences on record, over 11% of them singletons. About 21% of the sample is in the top ten clones.

Ficoll-Paque density gradient centrifugation was the method used to isolate PBMCs. The specimen sequenced was PBMCs or a T cell subset sorted from them (not recorded which). This TCR came from a young man who had mild COVID-19 (a few samples of this study predate the infection). The sample titles of this study are shuffled in the database, so cell type and time point are left out; the donor was told from shared clones. The chain is made from TRBV30 and TRBJ1-6, with a weak D call of TRBD1 (5 bases match). The CDR3 protein is CAWSVRDGSPLHF. The base sequence is TGTGCCTGGAGTGTACGGGACGGCTCACCCCTCCACTTT. The CDR3 plus the reference TRBV30 and TRBJ1-6 genes for the other parts give the full variable domain: SQTIHQWPATLVQPVGSPLSLECTVEGTSNPNLYWYRQAAGRGLQLLFYSVGIGQISSEVPQNLSASRPQDRQFILSSKKLLLSDSGFYLCAWSVRDGSPLHFGNGTRLTVT.